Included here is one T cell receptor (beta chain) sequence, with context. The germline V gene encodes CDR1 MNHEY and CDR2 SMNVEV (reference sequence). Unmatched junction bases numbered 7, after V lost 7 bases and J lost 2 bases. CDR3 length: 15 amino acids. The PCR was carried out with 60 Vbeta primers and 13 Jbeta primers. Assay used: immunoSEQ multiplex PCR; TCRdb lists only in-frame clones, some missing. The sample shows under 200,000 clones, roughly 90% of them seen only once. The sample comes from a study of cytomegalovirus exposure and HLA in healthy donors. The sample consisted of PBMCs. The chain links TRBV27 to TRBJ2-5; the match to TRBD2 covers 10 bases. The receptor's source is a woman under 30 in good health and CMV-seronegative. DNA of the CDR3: TGTGCCAGCATTCCAGCGGGAGGGTCACAAGAGACCCAGTACTTC. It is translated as CASIPAGGSQETQYF.